Listed below are T cell receptor beta chains from one sample, sequenced in a study of regulatory T cells in long-lasting Graves disease. TCRdb processed the multiplex PCR reads anew with MiXCR; each CDR3 protein has one entry. The data hold about 470,000 distinct CDR3 sequences, with less than 25% observed a single time. This specimen consisted of peripheral blood mononuclear cells (PBMCs), obtained when the disease was refractory, from a patient treated with antithyroid drugs. The receptors were sampled from a female donor with Graves disease. The CDR3 runs from the conserved cysteine through the conserved F or W. The D gene is left open where the match is weak. For some rows the clone size is stated as once, few or many, or as a class when expanded; others skip it.

TRBV5-1,few,TRBJ1-1,NA,CASSLEAEGSTEAFF,TGCGCCAGCAGCTTGGAGGCAGAAGGCAGCACTGAAGCTTTCTTT
TRBV6-1,NA,TRBJ2-2,NA,CASNSGGRGTGELFF,TGTGCCAGCAACTCAGGAGGGAGAGGGACCGGGGAGCTGTTTTTT
TRBV27,few,TRBJ2-7,NA,CASSWGSGISYEQYF,TGTGCCAGCAGCTGGGGCTCCGGGATCTCCTACGAGCAGTACTTC
TRBV7-7,NA,TRBJ2-3,NA,CASSLALDRFETDTQYF,TGTGCTAGCAGCTTAGCGCTTGACCGGTTTGAAACAGATACGCAGTATTTT
TRBV9,NA,TRBJ2-6,NA,CASSDADWLGANVLTF,TGTGCCAGCAGCGACGCCGACTGGCTTGGGGCCAACGTCCTGACTTTC
TRBV28,many,TRBJ2-5,NA,CASRTTETQYF,TGTGCCAGCAGAACAACAGAGACCCAGTACTTC
TRBV28,many,TRBJ1-5,NA,CATLWGRGNQPQHF,TGTGCCACACTCTGGGGTCGGGGCAATCAGCCCCAGCATTTT
TRBV12-5,many,TRBJ2-5,TRBD1,CASSTGGQETQYF,TGTGCTAGTTCGACAGGGGGCCAGGAGACCCAGTACTTC
TRBV5-1,few,TRBJ2-7,TRBD2,CASSLEGTRFSGEQYF,TGCGCCAGCAGCTTGGAAGGGACTAGGTTTTCGGGTGAGCAGTACTTC
TRBV6-1,few,TRBJ2-1,TRBD2,CASTELTSGPTYNEQFF,TGTGCCAGCACCGAACTTACTAGCGGGCCCACCTACAATGAGCAGTTCTTC
TRBV28,NA,TRBJ2-3,TRBD2,CASTPSGLAGEIDTQYF,TGTGCCAGCACTCCTTCTGGCCTAGCGGGAGAGATAGATACGCAGTATTTT
TRBV27,NA,TRBJ1-5,NA,CASSPLLGVGTDQPQHF,TGTGCCAGCAGTCCCCTTCTAGGGGTTGGAACGGATCAGCCCCAGCATTTT
TRBV5-5,few,TRBJ1-6,NA,CASSILAGRQNSPLHF,TGTGCCAGCAGCATATTAGCGGGACGGCAAAATTCACCCCTCCACTTT
TRBV11-2,NA,TRBJ2-3,TRBD2,CASSLSVVAGVYF,TGTGCCAGCAGCTTAAGTGTCGTAGCGGGAGTTTATTTT
TRBV6-1,NA,TRBJ1-6,NA,CASKTGTVNSPLHF,TGTGCCAGCAAAACCGGGACTGTAAATTCACCCCTCCACTTT
TRBV12-3/TRBV12-4,many,TRBJ1-5,NA,CASSPIGSNQPQHF,TGTGCCAGCAGCCCAATCGGGAGCAATCAGCCCCAGCATTTT
TRBV7-9,NA,TRBJ2-7,NA,CASSLTHGQYF,TGTGCCAGCAGCTTGACCCACGGGCAGTACTTC
TRBV6-1,many,TRBJ1-1,TRBD1,CASRGRGHLNTEAFF,TGTGCCAGCAGGGGCAGGGGGCATCTGAACACTGAAGCTTTCTTT
TRBV6-5,once,TRBJ1-5,NA,CASSYQVSNQPQHF,TGTGCCAGCAGTTACCAGGTTAGCAATCAGCCCCAGCATTTT
TRBV7-6,NA,TRBJ2-2,NA,CASSLQGRSPRELLF,TGTGCCAGCAGCTTACAGGGGAGAAGCCCCAGGGAGCTGCTTTTT
TRBV6-5,NA,TRBJ2-7,NA,CASSFRRSSYEQYF,TGTGCCAGCAGTTTCAGGAGAAGCTCCTACGAGCAGTACTTC
TRBV29-1,many,TRBJ1-4,TRBD1,CSVGGTGTGNEKLFF,TGCAGCGTTGGGGGGACCGGGACAGGGAATGAAAAACTGTTTTTT
TRBV6-1,NA,TRBJ2-7,NA,CASSSGESYEQYF,TGTGCCAGCAGTTCAGGGGAATCCTACGAGCAGTACTTC
TRBV5-1,many,TRBJ2-2,TRBD1,CASSFGQGITGELFF,TGTGCCAGCAGCTTTGGACAGGGGATCACCGGGGAGCTGTTTTTT
TRBV20-1,NA,TRBJ2-7,TRBD1,CSAGGQGPYEQYF,TGCAGTGCTGGGGGACAGGGACCCTACGAGCAGTACTTC
TRBV7-2,many,TRBJ2-5,NA,CASSTGAGKTQYF,TGTGCCAGCAGCACGGGCGCCGGGAAGACCCAGTACTTC
TRBV19,NA,TRBJ2-6,NA,CASSIWGPGANVLTF,TGTGCCAGTAGTATATGGGGACCTGGGGCCAACGTCCTGACTTTC
TRBV29-1,many,TRBJ1-1,NA,CSVRGHSNTEAFF,TGCAGCGTCAGGGGACATTCGAACACTGAAGCTTTCTTT
TRBV30,few,TRBJ2-6,NA,CAWSVRSGATGANVLTF,TGTGCCTGGAGTGTAAGGTCGGGAGCGACTGGGGCCAACGTCCTGACTTTC
TRBV2,many,TRBJ1-2,NA,CASSEAPRSHGYTF,TGTGCCAGCAGTGAAGCGCCCAGGTCCCATGGCTACACCTTC
TRBV28,many,TRBJ2-4,NA,CASNPLGLAKNIQYF,TGTGCCAGCAACCCTCTAGGGCTAGCCAAAAACATTCAGTACTTC
TRBV20-1,NA,TRBJ2-7,TRBD1,CSAAPDRVFGSEQYF,TGCAGTGCTGCACCCGACAGGGTTTTTGGTAGCGAGCAGTACTTC
TRBV2,NA,TRBJ2-3,NA,CASTERAASTDTQYF,TGTGCCAGCACAGAGCGGGCCGCTAGCACAGATACGCAGTATTTT
TRBV30,NA,TRBJ2-7,TRBD1,CAWESGTGSYEQYF,TGTGCCTGGGAATCCGGGACAGGGTCCTACGAGCAGTACTTC
TRBV28,many,TRBJ2-5,NA,CASSLFWSKETQYF,TGTGCCAGCAGTTTATTTTGGTCCAAAGAGACCCAGTACTTC
TRBV2,many,TRBJ1-4,NA,CASSSGRGGEKLFF,TGTGCCAGCAGTTCAGGGAGAGGAGGTGAAAAACTGTTTTTT
TRBV16,many,TRBJ1-5,NA,CASSPWGSNQPQHF,TGTGCCAGCAGCCCTTGGGGGAGCAATCAGCCCCAGCATTTT
TRBV27,NA,TRBJ2-7,TRBD1,CASSYGTGETYEQYF,TGTGCCAGCAGTTACGGGACAGGGGAAACCTACGAGCAGTACTTC
TRBV12-3/TRBV12-4,many,TRBJ1-2,NA,CASSSRDDYGYTF,TGTGCCAGCAGTTCACGGGATGACTATGGCTACACCTTC
TRBV7-2,many,TRBJ1-2,TRBD1,CASSLSGQAPYYTF,TGTGCCAGCAGCTTATCGGGACAGGCGCCTTACTACACCTTC
TRBV4-1,NA,TRBJ2-4,TRBD2,CASSHLLAGEAKNIQYF,TGCGCCAGCAGCCATTTACTAGCGGGAGAAGCCAAAAACATTCAGTACTTC
TRBV7-6,many,TRBJ2-6,NA,CASSLGPGVGANVLTF,TGTGCCAGCAGCTTAGGTCCAGGGGTTGGGGCCAACGTCCTGACTTTC
TRBV3-1,many,TRBJ2-7,NA,CASSLIRESSYEQYF,TGTGCCAGCAGCCTCATTCGGGAGAGCTCCTACGAGCAGTACTTC
TRBV7-2,few,TRBJ2-3,NA,CASSWNTPGLDTQYF,TGTGCCAGCAGCTGGAACACACCCGGGCTAGATACGCAGTATTTT
TRBV19,NA,TRBJ2-3,TRBD2,CASSLTSGRTTLRGDTQYF,TGTGCCAGTAGCCTGACTAGCGGGAGGACCACTCTCCGGGGAGATACGCAGTATTTT
TRBV11-2,NA,TRBJ1-4,NA,CASSLIMREKLFF,TGTGCCAGCAGCTTAATAATGAGAGAAAAACTGTTTTTT
TRBV28,NA,TRBJ2-1,NA,CASRYIHEQFF,TGTGCCAGCAGGTACATACATGAGCAGTTCTTC
TRBV20-1,NA,TRBJ2-7,NA,CSARGSPGSFHYEQYF,TGCAGTGCTAGAGGGTCCCCCGGAAGCTTCCACTACGAGCAGTACTTC
TRBV28,many,TRBJ2-7,NA,CASSFTPSYEQYF,TGTGCCAGCAGTTTTACACCCTCCTACGAGCAGTACTTC
TRBV29-1,many,TRBJ2-5,NA,CSVHLGQRGETQYF,TGCAGCGTGCACCTAGGACAACGTGGGGAGACCCAGTACTTC
TRBV29-1,NA,TRBJ2-4,NA,CSVGIGGSKNIQYF,TGCAGCGTTGGAATTGGGGGCTCCAAAAACATTCAGTACTTC
TRBV27,NA,TRBJ2-1,NA,CASSLVERSQHNVQFF,TGTGCCAGCAGTTTAGTGGAGAGAAGCCAGCATAATGTGCAGTTCTTC